These 10 T cell receptor beta chains were all obtained from the same sample, sequenced in a study of shared clonotypes between healthy human individuals. The naive CD8 population came from CD45RO-negative cells selected for CCR7, without terminally differentiated effector memory CD45RA+ cells. Produced via immunoSEQ multiplex PCR; TCRdb's table is partial and in-frame only. The repertoire has about 2.1 million clones, about 94% of them found once; the top ten carry around 1.8%. Sequenced input: naive CD8+ T cells from PBMCs. The receptors were gathered from a man younger than 30 in good health. Some clones in this sample may be carry-over from other donors' samples.

In DNA, the CDR3 is TGTGCCAGCAGCTTACAGGGGTTCACCTACGAGCAGTACTTC. This gives the protein CASSLQGFTYEQYF. The chain is built from TRBV28 and TRBJ2-7; 7 bases are a match to TRBD1. Germline-derived CDR1 and CDR2 are MDHEN and SYDVKM. V trimming: 6 bases; J trimming: 2 bases; junction bases outside the gene matches: 7. The CDR3 length is 14 residues.

This clone was seen only once. V gene TRBV7-6 combines with J gene TRBJ2-1; 7 positions agree with TRBD2. The CDR3 contains 17 residues. The V gene's germline CDR1 is SGHVS and CDR2 FNYEAQ. Trimming took 2 bases from V and 5 from J; bases not matched to a gene: 12. CDR3 residues: CASSLSPAGSWNNEQFF. The CDR3 bases are TGTGCCAGCAGCTTATCTCCAGCGGGGTCGTGGAACAATGAGCAGTTCTTC.

The chain recombines TRBV5-6 with TRBJ2-2; weak D call: TRBD1 (5 bases). Germline CDR1 SGHDT, CDR2 YYEEEE. V was clipped by 1 base and J by 5 bases, with 12 bases between them. There are 15 residues in the CDR3. CDR3 region: CASSLLAGLTGELFF. DNA of the CDR3: TGTGCCAGCAGCTTGTTGGCAGGGTTGACCGGGGAGCTGTTTTTT.

The V call is TRBV6-6, the J call TRBJ2-1, with D possibly being TRBD2 (6 bases). V lost 8 bases to trimming and J lost 2 bases, with 13 bases between them. The V gene's germline CDR1 is MNHNY and CDR2 SVGAGI (reference sequence). CDR3 size: 14 residues. The CDR3 spells CASGTGLPYNEQFF. DNA for the CDR3: TGTGCCAGCGGAACCGGACTACCCTACAATGAGCAGTTCTTC.

The chain joins TRBV28 to TRBJ1-2; D unresolved. The germline V gene encodes CDR1 MDHEN and CDR2 SYDVKM. The V gene lost 1 base and the J gene lost 5 bases, with 14 bases spanning the gap. CDR3 size: 15 residues. The CDR3, as DNA: TGTGCCAGCAGTTTATCCAGAGGCATGGATTATGGCTACACCTTC. It specifies CASSLSRGMDYGYTF.

V and J are TRBV7-9 and TRBJ2-2; D possibly matches TRBD1 or TRBD2 (5 bases each). Germline assignment: CDR1 SEHNR and CDR2 FQNEAQ (reference sequence). Trimming shortened V by 8 bases and J by 2 bases, and 15 bases separated the two germline ends. The CDR3 contains 15 residues. The chain's CDR3 is CASAGTTSNTGELFF. In DNA, the CDR3 is TGTGCCAGCGCCGGGACCACCAGTAACACCGGGGAGCTGTTTTTT.

The rearrangement links TRBV9 to TRBJ2-1; D may match TRBD1 or TRBD2 (5 bases each). V shed 3 bases and J shed 7 bases, with 17 bases lying between them. CDR1 and CDR2 from the germline V gene are SGDLS and YYNGEE. The CDR3 is made up of 15 amino acids. The CDR3 loop is CASSGGGRRTNEQFF. The CDR3 DNA is TGTGCCAGCAGCGGTGGGGGACGGAGAACTAATGAGCAGTTCTTC.

This clone was counted only a few times. The chain links TRBV29-1 to TRBJ1-1, with 8 bases matching TRBD1. The CDR3 spans 15 residues. The junction had 7 bases not matched to a gene; V was cut back by 4 bases and J by 0 bases. The germline V gene encodes CDR1 SQVTM and CDR2 ANQGSEA. DNA for the CDR3: TGCAGCGTTGGGACAGGGCGAATAATGAACACTGAAGCTTTCTTT. This encodes CSVGTGRIMNTEAFF.

This rearrangement joins TRBV7-2 to TRBJ2-5, with D possibly matching TRBD1 (6 bases). The V gene lost 5 bases and the J gene lost 3 bases, with 16 bases spanning the gap. Germline V CDR1 and CDR2: SGHTA, FQGNSA. The CDR3 has 15 amino acids. The CDR3 DNA is TGTGCCAGCAGCCGTACAGGGTGGTCAAAAGAGACCCAGTACTTC. This sequence encodes CASSRTGWSKETQYF.

This chain joins TRBV6-5 and TRBJ2-1, with a weak D call TRBD1 (5 bases). Germline CDR1 reads MNHEY; CDR2 reads SVGAGI. Trimming pared 7 bases from V and 5 bases from J, leaving 18 bases between. This CDR3 comprises 15 residues. CDR3 region: CASTLGPPLDNEQFF. CDR3 sequence (DNA): TGTGCCAGCACCCTGGGGCCGCCGTTAGACAATGAGCAGTTCTTC.